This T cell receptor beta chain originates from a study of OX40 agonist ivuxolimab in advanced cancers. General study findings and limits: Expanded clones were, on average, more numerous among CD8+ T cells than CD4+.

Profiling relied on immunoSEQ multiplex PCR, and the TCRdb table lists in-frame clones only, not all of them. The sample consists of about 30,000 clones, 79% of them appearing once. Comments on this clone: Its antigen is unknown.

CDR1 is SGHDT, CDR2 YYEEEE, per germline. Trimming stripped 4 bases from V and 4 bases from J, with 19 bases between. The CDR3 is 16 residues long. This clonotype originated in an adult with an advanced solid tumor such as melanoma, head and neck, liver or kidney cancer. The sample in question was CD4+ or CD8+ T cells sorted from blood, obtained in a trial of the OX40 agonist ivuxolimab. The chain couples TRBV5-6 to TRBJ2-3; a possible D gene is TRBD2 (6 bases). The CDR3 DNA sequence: TGTGCCAGCAGCGGAGACGAGGGGACTTGGGCAGATACGCAGTATTTT. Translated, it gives CASSGDEGTWADTQYF.